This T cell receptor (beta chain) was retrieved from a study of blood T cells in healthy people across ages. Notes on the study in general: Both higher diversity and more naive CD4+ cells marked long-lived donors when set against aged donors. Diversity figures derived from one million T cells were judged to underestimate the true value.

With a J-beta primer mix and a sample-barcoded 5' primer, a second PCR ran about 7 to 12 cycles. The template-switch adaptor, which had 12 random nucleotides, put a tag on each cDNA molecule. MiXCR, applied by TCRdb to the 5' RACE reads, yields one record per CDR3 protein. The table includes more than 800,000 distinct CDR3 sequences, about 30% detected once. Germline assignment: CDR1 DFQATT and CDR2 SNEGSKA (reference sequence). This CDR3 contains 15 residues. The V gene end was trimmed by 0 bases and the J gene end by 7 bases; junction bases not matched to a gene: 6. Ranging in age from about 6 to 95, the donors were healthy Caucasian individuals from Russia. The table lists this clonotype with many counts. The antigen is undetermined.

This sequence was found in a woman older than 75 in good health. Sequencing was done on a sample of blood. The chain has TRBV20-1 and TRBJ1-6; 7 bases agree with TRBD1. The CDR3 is CSARESDRVNSPLHF. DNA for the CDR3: TGCAGTGCTAGAGAAAGTGACAGGGTCAATTCACCCCTCCACTTT.